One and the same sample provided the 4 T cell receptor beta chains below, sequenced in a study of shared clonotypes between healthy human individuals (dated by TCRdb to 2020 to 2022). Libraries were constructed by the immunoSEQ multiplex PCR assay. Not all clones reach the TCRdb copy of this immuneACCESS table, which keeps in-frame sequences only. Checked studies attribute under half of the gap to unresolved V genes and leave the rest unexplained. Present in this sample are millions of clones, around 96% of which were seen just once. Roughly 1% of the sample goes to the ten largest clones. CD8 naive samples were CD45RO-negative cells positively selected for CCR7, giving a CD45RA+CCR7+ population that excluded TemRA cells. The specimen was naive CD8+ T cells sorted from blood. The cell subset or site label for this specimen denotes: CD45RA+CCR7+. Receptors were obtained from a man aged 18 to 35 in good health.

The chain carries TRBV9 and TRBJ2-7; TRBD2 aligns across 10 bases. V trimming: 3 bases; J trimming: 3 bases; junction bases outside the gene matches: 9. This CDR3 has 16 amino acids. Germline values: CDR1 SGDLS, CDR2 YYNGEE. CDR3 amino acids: CASSAALAGPLYEQYF. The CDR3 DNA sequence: TGTGCCAGCAGCGCCGCACTAGCGGGACCCCTCTACGAGCAGTACTTC.

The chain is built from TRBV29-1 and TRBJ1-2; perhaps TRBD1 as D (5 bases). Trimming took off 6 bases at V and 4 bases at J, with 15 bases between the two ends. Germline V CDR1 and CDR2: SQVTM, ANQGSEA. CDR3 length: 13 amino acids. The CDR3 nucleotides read TGCAGCGTGCCGGCCAGGGACGCCTATGGCTACACCTTC. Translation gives CSVPARDAYGYTF.

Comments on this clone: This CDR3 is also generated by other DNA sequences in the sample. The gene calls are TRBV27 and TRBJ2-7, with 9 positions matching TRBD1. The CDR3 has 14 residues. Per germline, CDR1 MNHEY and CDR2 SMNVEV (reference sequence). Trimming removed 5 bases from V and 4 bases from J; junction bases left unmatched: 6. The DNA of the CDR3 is TGTGCCAGCAGTCTGACAGGGGGTATATACGAGCAGTACTTC. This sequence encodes CASSLTGGIYEQYF.

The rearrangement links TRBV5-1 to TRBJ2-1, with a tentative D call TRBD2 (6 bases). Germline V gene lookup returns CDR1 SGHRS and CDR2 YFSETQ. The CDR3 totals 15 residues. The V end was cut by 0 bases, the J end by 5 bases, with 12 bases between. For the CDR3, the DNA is TGCGCCAGCAGCTTGGGGAGGGGAGGAGACAATGAGCAGTTCTTC. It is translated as CASSLGRGGDNEQFF. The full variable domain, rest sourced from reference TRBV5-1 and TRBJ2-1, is KAGVTQTPRYLIKTRGQQVTLSCSPISGHRSVSWYQQTPGQGLQFLFEYFSETQRNKGNFPGRFSGRQFSNSRSEMNVSTLELGDSALYLCASSLGRGGDNEQFFGPGTRLTVL.